Listed here are 16 T cell receptor beta chains from one sample, sequenced in a study of shared clonotypes between healthy human individuals. The protocol was immunoSEQ multiplex PCR, while the TCRdb copy is restricted to in-frame clones and leaves out a portion. The top ten clones hold 0.1% to 0.15% of a sample with roughly 2 million clones, approximately 96% of them seen once. The sequenced sample consisted of naive CD4+ T cells sorted from blood. As to subset: CD45RA+ positively selected. All receptors come from a man aged 18-30 years in good health.

The chain recombines TRBV21-1 with TRBJ1-1; the table calls TRBD1, which could not be checked here. TRBV21-1 is a documented pseudogene. This CDR3 spans 16 amino acids. The CDR3 loop reads CASSKGIQGLHTEAFF. The CDR3, as DNA: TGTGCCAGCAGCAAAGGAATTCAGGGGCTTCACACTGAAGCTTTCTTT.

As to this clone: Additional DNA sequences in this sample encode the identical CDR3. The J gene is TRBJ1-1, the V gene TRBV7-9, with D possibly being TRBD1 (5 bases). Germline V CDR1 and CDR2: SEHNR, FQNEAQ (reference sequence). V was clipped by 5 bases and J by 5 bases, with 12 bases between them. The CDR3 length is 13 residues. The CDR3 nucleotides are TGTGCCAGCAGCCATAGTGGGGGGACTGAAGCTTTCTTT. It encodes CASSHSGGTEAFF.

The chain links TRBV5-1 to TRBJ1-4, with D possibly being TRBD1 (6 bases). The CDR3 runs to 16 residues. V lost 0 bases and J 1 base, leaving 10 bases between the germline ends. Germline-derived CDR1 and CDR2 are SGHRS and YFSETQ. For the CDR3, the DNA is TGCGCCAGCAGCTTGGGACAGGCGGAAACTAATGAAAAACTGTTTTTT. Translation gives CASSLGQAETNEKLFF.

Worth noting for this clone: This same CDR3 is encoded by further DNA sequences in the sample. The gene calls are TRBV28 and TRBJ2-2; D is unclear. V was cut by 2 bases and J by 5 bases, with 3 bases left in between. The V gene's germline CDR1 is MDHEN and CDR2 SYDVKM. CDR3 length: 12 residues. This CDR3 is CASSLRTGELFF. The DNA for the CDR3 is TGTGCCAGCAGTTTAAGGACCGGGGAGCTGTTTTTT. Filled out from reference TRBV28 and TRBJ2-2, the complete variable domain reads DVKVTQSSRYLVKRTGEKVFLECVQDMDHENMFWYRQDPGLGLRLIYFSYDVKMKEKGDIPEGYSVSREKKERFSLILESASTNQTSMYLCASSLRTGELFFGEGSRLTVL.

The chain couples TRBV11-2 to TRBJ2-7; D remains unclear. In germline, CDR1 is SGHAT, CDR2 FQNNGV. The V end was cut by 2 bases, the J end by 2 bases, with 16 bases between. The CDR3 sequence is 16 residues long. The CDR3 DNA sequence: TGTGCCAGCAGCTTATTAGGGCCCATAATGGCCTACGAGCAGTACTTC. It is translated as CASSLLGPIMAYEQYF. Full variable domain (remainder filled in from reference TRBV11-2 and TRBJ2-7): EAGVAQSPRYKIIEKRQSVAFWCNPISGHATLYWYQQILGQGPKLLIQFQNNGVVDDSQLPKDRFSAERLKGVDSTLKIQPAKLEDSAVYLCASSLLGPIMAYEQYFGPGTRLTVT.

CDR3 protein: CASSSGADVSTDTQYF. As DNA, the CDR3 is TGTGCCAGCAGCTCTGGGGCGGATGTTAGCACAGATACGCAGTATTTT. V gene TRBV7-3 combines with J gene TRBJ2-3; possible D gene TRBD1, 5 bases. There are 16 residues in the CDR3. The V end lost 4 bases, the J end lost 0 bases, and 14 bases lay between the germline ends. Germline CDR1 is SGHTA and CDR2 is FQGTGA.

The chain has TRBV10-2 and TRBJ1-1; D ambiguous. The germline V gene has CDR1 WSHSY and CDR2 SAAADI. Trimming took 4 bases from V and 1 from J, leaving 10 bases between them. The CDR3 consists of 14 residues. The CDR3 sequence: CASSVTEGNTEAFF. The CDR3 nucleotides are TGCGCCAGCAGTGTTACAGAGGGGAACACTGAAGCTTTCTTT.

A word on this clone: The junction shows a germline mismatch at one end, possibly a read error. This chain joins TRBV7-9 and TRBJ2-2, with unresolved D. This CDR3 comprises 16 residues. Looked up from germline, CDR1 is SEHNR and CDR2 is FQNEAQ (reference sequence). The CDR3: CASSLTGGPNTGELFF. The CDR3 DNA follows: TGTGCCAGCAGCTTAACCGGCGGACCGAACACTGGGGAGCTGTTTTTT. Drawing the rest from reference TRBV7-9 and TRBJ2-2, the complete variable domain is DTGVSQNPRHKITKRGQNVTFRCDPISEHNRLYWYRQTLGQGPEFLTYFQNEAQLEKSRLLSDRFSAERPKGSFSTLEIQRTEQGDSAMYLCASSLTGGPNTGELFFGEGSRLTVL.

CDR3 protein: CASMRDTAEKTQHF. The CDR3 bases are TGTGCCAGCATGAGAGACACTGCGGAAAAGACCCAGCATTTT. The chain combines TRBV6-1 with TRBJ1-5; the D is unclear. CDR1 and CDR2 from the germline V gene are MNHNS and SASEGT. The CDR3 is 14 amino acids. V was shortened by 7 bases and J by 11 bases, with 21 bases between the two germline ends.

CDR3 amino acids: CASSYRPGYTIYF. DNA for the CDR3: TGTGCCAGCAGTTACCGCCCAGGGTACACCATATATTTT. The chain carries TRBV6-5 and TRBJ1-3; possibly TRBD1 for D (5 bases). Per the germline V gene, CDR1 is MNHEY and CDR2 is SVGAGI. Trimming pared 2 bases from V and 8 bases from J, leaving 10 bases between. The CDR3 sequence is 13 residues long.

V is TRBV11-2 and J is TRBJ2-7; 10 bases map to TRBD1. This CDR3 is built from 19 residues. Trimming removed 6 bases from V and 0 bases from J; junction bases left unmatched: 17. Per the germline V gene, CDR1 is SGHAT and CDR2 is FQNNGV. The CDR3 DNA reads as TGTGCCAGCAGGGTTTTGACGTGGGACAGGGGCGGCCTCTCCTACGAGCAGTACTTC. Amino acids: CASRVLTWDRGGLSYEQYF.

The chain has TRBV6-6 and TRBJ1-6; 7 bases map to TRBD1. Germline values: CDR1 MNHNY, CDR2 SVGAGI (reference sequence). The V and J ends lost 7 bases and 7 bases, in that order; junction bases with no gene match: 10. The CDR3 has 15 residues. DNA for the CDR3: TGTGCCAGCATTTTAACCGGGACAGCAAATTCACCCCTCCACTTT. Amino acids: CASILTGTANSPLHF.

To note about this clone: Additional DNA sequences in this sample encode the identical CDR3. This chain's CDR3 is CSVEGAGAGELFF. CDR3 nucleotides: TGCAGCGTTGAGGGGGCCGGCGCCGGGGAGCTGTTTTTT. This chain uses TRBV29-1 with TRBJ2-2; a possible D gene is TRBD1 (6 bases). Germline assignment: CDR1 SQVTM and CDR2 ANQGSEA. This CDR3 region has 13 residues. Between the trimmed V and J ends, which lost 3 bases and 6 bases, there was a span of 11 bases.

The CDR3, as DNA: TGCAGCGCCGCCCCTTCTCGGGGGGAAGTGGCCCAGTACTTC. Amino acids: CSAAPSRGEVAQYF. V gene TRBV29-1 combines with J gene TRBJ2-5, with 7 bases matching TRBD2. Losses at the gene ends were 7 bases for V and 9 bases for J; bases not matched to a gene: 17. Germline lookup yields CDR1 SQVTM and CDR2 ANQGSEA. The length of the CDR3 is 14 residues.

V gene TRBV2 combines with J gene TRBJ2-2, with D perhaps TRBD2 (6 bases). The germline V and J ends were trimmed by 7 bases and 6 bases, with 9 bases remaining between them. Germline CDR1 and CDR2: SNHLY and FYNNEI. The CDR3 is 12 residues long. DNA of the CDR3: TGTGCCAGCACGGAGGGGCCCGGGGAGCTGTTTTTT. This codes for CASTEGPGELFF.

The chain couples TRBV25-1 to TRBJ1-6, with unresolved D. The CDR3 length is 15 residues. Trimming pared 2 bases from V and 8 bases from J, leaving 13 bases between. Germline V gene sequence: CDR1 MGHDK, CDR2 SYGVNS. As DNA, the CDR3 is TGTGCCAGCAGTGAAGTAGGGTTCGGCCATTCACCCCTCCACTTT. This encodes CASSEVGFGHSPLHF.